The source of this TCR beta chain is a study of T cells in Graves' hyperthyroidism and ophthalmopathy. At the level of the study: The blood sample was taken at first diagnosis, before treatment began.

This clonotype came up many times. Exclusions: uncontrolled infection, other autoimmune disease, pregnancy, lactation. Diagnoses used clinical symptoms, serum thyroxine and TRAb, thyroid ultrasound and orbital computed tomography. Using less than 12 ml of fresh peripheral blood, PBMCs were prepared. The TCR beta CDR3 regions underwent amplification using RNA transcripts as the source. RT-PCR in the first round (using the HTBI primer set) targeted the TCR CDR3. TCRdb redid the calling of the multiplex PCR reads with MiXCR, one entry per CDR3 protein. The sample lists about 280,000 distinct CDR3 sequences, 25% occurring once. CDR3 length: 13 residues. The ends were cut back, 4 bases at V and 4 bases at J, with 12 bases in the middle. Germline CDR1 and CDR2: SGHRS and YFSETQ.

This rearrangement joins TRBV5-1 to TRBJ2-7; D gene ambiguous. What was sequenced was blood. The sequence derives from a man in his forties with Graves' hyperthyroidism that later progressed to Graves' ophthalmopathy. The CDR3 DNA reads as TGCGCCAGCAGCAAAGGGATCGGGTACGAGCAGTACTTC. It specifies CASSKGIGYEQYF.